This T cell receptor (beta chain) was profiled in a study of T cells expressing NK-cell markers. UMIs accompanied the 5'RACE template switching by which TCR beta cDNA was made. TCRdb reprocessed the 5' RACE reads, with one entry per CDR3 protein and no DNA. The sample spans tens of thousands of distinct CDR3 sequences; the ten largest clones claim around 60%. This CDR3 contains 16 residues. CDR1 and CDR2 (germline): SEHNR, FQNEAQ (reference sequence). This sequence was found in a woman aged 18-69 years in good health. Sequenced material: blood T cells: a sorted CD56 or NKG2C T cell subset, CD4+ or CD8+ T cells, or bulk PBMC T cells (not recorded which). The genes are TRBV7-9 and TRBJ2-1; without DNA, the TCRdb call of TRBD1 cannot be checked. The CDR3 is CASSLGRGAEYNEQFF.